This T cell receptor beta chain comes out of a study of neoadjuvant anti-PD-1 for oral cavity cancer. V was clipped by 7 bases and J by 11 bases, with 21 bases between them. Germline CDR1 and CDR2: SNHLY and FYNNEI. CDR3 length: 14 amino acids. As regards this clone: Its matching antigen is unknown.

Study-level points and caveats: Non-responders to neoadjuvant nivolumab had significantly more clonal PBMC T cells than responders. Higher pretreatment blood Treg/Th17 ratios correlated with higher pretreatment blood and lower post-treatment tumor TCRbeta clonality.

Method: immunoSEQ multiplex PCR; TCRdb's copy keeps in-frame clones and lacks some. The sample lists roughly 68,000 clones, approximately 87% seen once, with around 2.6% in the top ten. Stated time point: after neoadjuvant nivolumab, at surgical resection. These oral cavity squamous cell carcinomas were HPV-negative and locally advanced. The chain uses TRBV2 and TRBJ1-5; D call uncertain. The sample was PBMCs, taken after nivolumab (anti-PD-1) treatment. The source of this sequence is a person aged 40 to 85 with oral cavity squamous cell carcinoma. CDR3 nucleotide sequence: TGTGCCAGCAAGGAGAACGGACCCCGGGCGGCCCAGCATTTT. This encodes CASKENGPRAAQHF. The whole variable domain, remainder taken from reference TRBV2 and TRBJ1-5, is EPEVTQTPSHQVTQMGQEVILRCVPISNHLYFYWYRQILGQKVEFLVSFYNNEISEKSEIFDDQFSVERPDGSNFTLKIRSTKLEDSAMYFCASKENGPRAAQHFGDGTRLSIL.